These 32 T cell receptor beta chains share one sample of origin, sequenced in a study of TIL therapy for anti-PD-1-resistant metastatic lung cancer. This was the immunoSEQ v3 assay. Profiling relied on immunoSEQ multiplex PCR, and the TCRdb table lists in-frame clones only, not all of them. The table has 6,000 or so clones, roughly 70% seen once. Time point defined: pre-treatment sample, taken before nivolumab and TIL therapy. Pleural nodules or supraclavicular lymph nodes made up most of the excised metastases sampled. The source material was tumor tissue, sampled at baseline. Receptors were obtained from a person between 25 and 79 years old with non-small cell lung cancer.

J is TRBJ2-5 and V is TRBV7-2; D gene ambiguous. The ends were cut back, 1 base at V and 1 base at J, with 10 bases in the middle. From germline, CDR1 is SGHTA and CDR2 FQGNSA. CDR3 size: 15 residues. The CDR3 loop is CASSLGAAFQETQYF. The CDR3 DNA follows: TGTGCCAGCAGCTTAGGGGCAGCCTTCCAAGAGACCCAGTACTTC.

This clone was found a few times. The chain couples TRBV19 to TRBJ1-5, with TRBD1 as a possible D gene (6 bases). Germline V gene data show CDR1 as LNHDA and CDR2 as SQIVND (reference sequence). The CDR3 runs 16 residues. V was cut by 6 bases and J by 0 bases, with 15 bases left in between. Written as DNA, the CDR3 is TGTGCCAGTAGCCGTGAGGGGGGGTATAGCAATCAGCCCCAGCATTTT. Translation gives CASSREGGYSNQPQHF. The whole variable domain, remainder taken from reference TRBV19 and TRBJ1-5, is DGGITQSPKYLFRKEGQNVTLSCEQNLNHDAMYWYRQDPGQGLRLIYYSQIVNDFQKGDIAEGYSVSREKKESFPLTVTSAQKNPTAFYLCASSREGGYSNQPQHFGDGTRLSIL.

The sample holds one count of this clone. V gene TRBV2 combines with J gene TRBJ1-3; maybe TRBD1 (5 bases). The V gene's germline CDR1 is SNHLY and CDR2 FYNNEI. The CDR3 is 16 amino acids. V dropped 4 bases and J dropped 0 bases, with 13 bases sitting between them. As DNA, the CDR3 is TGTGCCAGCAGTGTCGAGGGGCTCATCTCTGGAAACACCATATATTTT. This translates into CASSVEGLISGNTIYF.

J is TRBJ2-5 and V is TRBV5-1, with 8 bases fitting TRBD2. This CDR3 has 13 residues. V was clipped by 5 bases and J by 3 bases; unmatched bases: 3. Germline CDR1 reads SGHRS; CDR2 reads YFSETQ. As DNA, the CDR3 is TGCGCCAGCAGGGACGGGGGGGAAGAGACCCAGTACTTC. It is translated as CASRDGGEETQYF.

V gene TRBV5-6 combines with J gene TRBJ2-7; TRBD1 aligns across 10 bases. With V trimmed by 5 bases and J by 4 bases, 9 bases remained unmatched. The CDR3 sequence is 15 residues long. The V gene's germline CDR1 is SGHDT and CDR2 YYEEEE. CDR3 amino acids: CASRAGLDRGYEQYF. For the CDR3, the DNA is TGTGCCAGCAGGGCCGGGTTGGACAGGGGGTACGAGCAGTACTTC. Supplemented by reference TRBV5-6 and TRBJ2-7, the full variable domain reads DAGVTQSPTHLIKTRGQQVTLRCSPKSGHDTVSWYQQALGQGPQFIFQYYEEEERQRGNFPDRFSGHQFPNYSSELNVNALLLGDSALYLCASRAGLDRGYEQYFGPGTRLTVT.

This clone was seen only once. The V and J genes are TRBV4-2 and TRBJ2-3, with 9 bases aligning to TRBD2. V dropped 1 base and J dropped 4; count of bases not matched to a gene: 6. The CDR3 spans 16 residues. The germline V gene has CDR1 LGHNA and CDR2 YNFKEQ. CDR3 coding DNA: TGTGCCAGCAGCCAAGTAGCGGGAGACGGGGCAGATACGCAGTATTTT. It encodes CASSQVAGDGADTQYF.

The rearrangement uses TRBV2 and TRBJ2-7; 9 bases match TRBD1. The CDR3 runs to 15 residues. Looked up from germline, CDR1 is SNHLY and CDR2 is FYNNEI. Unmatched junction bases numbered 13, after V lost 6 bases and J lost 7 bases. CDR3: CASRGRATGGLEQYF. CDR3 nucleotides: TGTGCCAGCAGGGGGCGAGCGACAGGGGGATTAGAGCAGTACTTC.

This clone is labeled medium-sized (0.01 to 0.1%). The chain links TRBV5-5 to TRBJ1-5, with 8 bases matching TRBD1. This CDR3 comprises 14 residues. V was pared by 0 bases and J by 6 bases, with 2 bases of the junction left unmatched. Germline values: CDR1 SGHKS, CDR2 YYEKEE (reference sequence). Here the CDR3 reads CASSLGQGSQPQHF. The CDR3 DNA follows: TGTGCCAGCAGCTTGGGACAGGGGAGTCAGCCCCAGCATTTT.

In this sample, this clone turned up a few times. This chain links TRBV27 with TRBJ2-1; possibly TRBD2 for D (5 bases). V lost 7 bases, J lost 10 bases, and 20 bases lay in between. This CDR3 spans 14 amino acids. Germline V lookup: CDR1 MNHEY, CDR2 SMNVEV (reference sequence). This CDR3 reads CASIDLRGFGEQFF. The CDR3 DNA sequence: TGTGCCAGCATCGATCTACGGGGTTTCGGGGAGCAGTTCTTC.

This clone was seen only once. The CDR3 sequence: CASSSGYTIYF. The CDR3 nucleotides are TGTGCCAGCAGTTCCGGTTACACCATATATTTT. The chain combines TRBV12-3 or TRBV12-4 with TRBJ1-3; no definite D call. V lost 4 bases and J lost 8, with 6 bases in between. This CDR3 is 11 amino acids long.

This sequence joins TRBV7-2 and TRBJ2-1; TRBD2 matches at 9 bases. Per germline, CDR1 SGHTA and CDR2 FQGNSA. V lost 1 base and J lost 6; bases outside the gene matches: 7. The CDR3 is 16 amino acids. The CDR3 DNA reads TGTGCCAGCAGCTTAGGAGCTAGCGGGGTAAGCAATGAGCAGTTCTTC. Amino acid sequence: CASSLGASGVSNEQFF.

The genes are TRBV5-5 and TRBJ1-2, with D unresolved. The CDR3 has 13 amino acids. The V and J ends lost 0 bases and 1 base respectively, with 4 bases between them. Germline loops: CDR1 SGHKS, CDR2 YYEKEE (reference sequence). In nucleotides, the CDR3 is TGTGCCAGCAGCTTGGAGGTTAACTATGGCTACACCTTC. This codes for CASSLEVNYGYTF.

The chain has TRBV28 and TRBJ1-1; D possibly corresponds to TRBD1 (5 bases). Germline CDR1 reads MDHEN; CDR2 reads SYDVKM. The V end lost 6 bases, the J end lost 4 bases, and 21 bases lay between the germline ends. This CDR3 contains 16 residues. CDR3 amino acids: CASSPNRGSWGTEAFF. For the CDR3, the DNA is TGTGCCAGCAGCCCTAACCGGGGCAGCTGGGGCACTGAAGCTTTCTTT.

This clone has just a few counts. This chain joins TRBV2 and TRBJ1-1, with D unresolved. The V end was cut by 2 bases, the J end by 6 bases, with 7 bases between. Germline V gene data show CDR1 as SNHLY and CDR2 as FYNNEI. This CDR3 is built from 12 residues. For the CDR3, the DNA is TGTGCCAGCAGTGAATCGGCAGCTGAAGCTTTCTTT. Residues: CASSESAAEAFF.

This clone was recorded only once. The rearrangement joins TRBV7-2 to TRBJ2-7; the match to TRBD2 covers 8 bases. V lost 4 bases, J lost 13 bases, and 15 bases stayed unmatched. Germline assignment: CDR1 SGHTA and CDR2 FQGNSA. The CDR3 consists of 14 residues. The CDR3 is CASSYSGTRETTYF. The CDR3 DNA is TGTGCCAGCAGCTACTCCGGGACTAGGGAGACCACCTACTTC.

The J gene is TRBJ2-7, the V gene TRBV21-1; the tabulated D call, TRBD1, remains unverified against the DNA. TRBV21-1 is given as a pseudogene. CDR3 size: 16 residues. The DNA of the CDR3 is TGTGCCAGCAGCACTAAGGACAGGGAGGGATCCCACGAGCAGTACTTC. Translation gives CASSTKDREGSHEQYF.

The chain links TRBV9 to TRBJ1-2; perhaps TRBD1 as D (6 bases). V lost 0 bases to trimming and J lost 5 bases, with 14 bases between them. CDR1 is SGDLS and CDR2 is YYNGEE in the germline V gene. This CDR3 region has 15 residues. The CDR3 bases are TGTGCCAGCAGCGTAGGTCCGGGGACAACTTATGGCTACACCTTC. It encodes CASSVGPGTTYGYTF.

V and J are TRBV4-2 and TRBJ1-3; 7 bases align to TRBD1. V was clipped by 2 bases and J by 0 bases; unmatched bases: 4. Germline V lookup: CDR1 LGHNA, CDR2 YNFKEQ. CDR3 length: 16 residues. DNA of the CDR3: TGTGCCAGCAGCCAACGACAGGGCGACTCTGGAAACACCATATATTTT. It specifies CASSQRQGDSGNTIYF.

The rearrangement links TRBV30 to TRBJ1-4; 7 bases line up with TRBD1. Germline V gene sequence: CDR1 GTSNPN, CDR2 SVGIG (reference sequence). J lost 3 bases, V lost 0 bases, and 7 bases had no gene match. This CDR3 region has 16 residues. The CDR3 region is CAWSVQRQGSNEKLFF. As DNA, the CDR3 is TGTGCCTGGAGTGTCCAAAGACAGGGCTCTAATGAAAAACTGTTTTTT.

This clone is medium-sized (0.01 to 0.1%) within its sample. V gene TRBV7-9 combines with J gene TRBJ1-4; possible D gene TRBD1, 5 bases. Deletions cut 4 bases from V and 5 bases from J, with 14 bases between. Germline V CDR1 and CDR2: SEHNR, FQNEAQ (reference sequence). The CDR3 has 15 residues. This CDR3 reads CASSYPGDGNEKLFF. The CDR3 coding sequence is TGTGCCAGCAGCTACCCCGGGGACGGGAATGAAAAACTGTTTTTT.

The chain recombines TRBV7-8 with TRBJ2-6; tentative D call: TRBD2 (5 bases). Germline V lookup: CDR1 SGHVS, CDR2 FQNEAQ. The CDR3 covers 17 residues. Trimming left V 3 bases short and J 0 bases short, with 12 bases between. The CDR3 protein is CASSFRKGSSGANVLTF. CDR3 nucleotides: TGTGCCAGCAGCTTTCGAAAAGGGAGCTCTGGGGCCAACGTCCTGACTTTC.

CDR3: CASRISGPYEQYF. In DNA form, the CDR3 reads TGTGCCTCCAGGATTAGCGGCCCCTACGAGCAGTACTTC. V is TRBV28 and J is TRBJ2-7; weak D call: TRBD2 (6 bases). Germline V gene data show CDR1 as MDHEN and CDR2 as SYDVKM. The CDR3 is 13 amino acids. V lost 11 bases and J 2 bases, leaving 16 bases between the germline ends.

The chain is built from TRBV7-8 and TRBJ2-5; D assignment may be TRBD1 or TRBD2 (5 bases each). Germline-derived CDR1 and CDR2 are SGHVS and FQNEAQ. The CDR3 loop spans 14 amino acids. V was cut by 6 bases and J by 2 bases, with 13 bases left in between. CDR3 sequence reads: CASRDAGTQETQYF. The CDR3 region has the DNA TGTGCCAGCAGGGATGCCGGGACGCAAGAGACCCAGTACTTC.

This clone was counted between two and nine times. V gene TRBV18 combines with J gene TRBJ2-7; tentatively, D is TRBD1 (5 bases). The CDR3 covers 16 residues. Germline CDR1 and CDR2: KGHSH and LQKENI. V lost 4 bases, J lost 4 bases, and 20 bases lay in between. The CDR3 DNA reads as TGTGCCAGCTCACAAGCAAAAGACAGATCGGCGTACGAGCAGTACTTC. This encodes CASSQAKDRSAYEQYF.

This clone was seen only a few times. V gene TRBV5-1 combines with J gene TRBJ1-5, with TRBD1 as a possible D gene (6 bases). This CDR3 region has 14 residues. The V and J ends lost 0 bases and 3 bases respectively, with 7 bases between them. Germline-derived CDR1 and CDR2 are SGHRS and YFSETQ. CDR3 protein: CASSLGTDNQPQHF. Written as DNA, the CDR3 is TGCGCCAGCAGCTTGGGGACAGACAATCAGCCCCAGCATTTT.

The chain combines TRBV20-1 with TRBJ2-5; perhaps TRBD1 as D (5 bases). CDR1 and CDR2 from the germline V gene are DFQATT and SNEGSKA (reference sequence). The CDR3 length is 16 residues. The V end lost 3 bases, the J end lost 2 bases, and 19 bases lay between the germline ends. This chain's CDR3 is CSASKTADRRQETQYF. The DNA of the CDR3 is TGCAGTGCTAGTAAGACGGCTGACAGAAGACAAGAGACCCAGTACTTC.

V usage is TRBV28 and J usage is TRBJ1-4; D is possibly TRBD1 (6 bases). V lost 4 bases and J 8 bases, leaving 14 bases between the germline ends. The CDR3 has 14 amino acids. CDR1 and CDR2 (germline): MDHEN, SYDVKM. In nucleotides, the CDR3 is TGTGCCAGCAGTTCGGGACACATGGTCGAAAAACTGTTTTTT. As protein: CASSSGHMVEKLFF.

CDR3 sequence: CAWRAGQGPQETQYF. In DNA, the CDR3 is TGTGCCTGGAGAGCGGGACAGGGGCCTCAAGAGACCCAGTACTTC. V gene TRBV30 combines with J gene TRBJ2-5; 10 nucleotides line up with TRBD1. Germline CDR1 is GTSNPN and CDR2 is SVGIG (reference sequence). The CDR3 contains 15 residues. The trim removed 3 bases at V and 2 bases at J, leaving 6 bases unmatched.

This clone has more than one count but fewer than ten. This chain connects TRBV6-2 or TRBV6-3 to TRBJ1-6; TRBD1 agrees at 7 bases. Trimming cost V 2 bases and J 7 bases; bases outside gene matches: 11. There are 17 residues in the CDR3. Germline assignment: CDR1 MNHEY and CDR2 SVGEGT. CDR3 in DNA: TGTGCCAGCAGTTACGGAGGGACAGCCTGGCGGAATTCACCCCTCCACTTT. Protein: CASSYGGTAWRNSPLHF.

The CDR3 reads CASSLVGGTASSGANVLTF. CDR3 coding DNA: TGTGCCAGCAGCTTAGTTGGCGGGACAGCCAGTTCTGGGGCCAACGTCCTGACTTTC. The V gene is TRBV7-8, the J gene TRBJ2-6; TRBD1 is a possible D gene (7 bases). V shed 1 base and J shed 1 base, with 17 bases lying between them. The CDR3 runs to 19 residues. Germline CDR1 SGHVS, CDR2 FQNEAQ.

The CDR3 DNA is TGTGCCAGCAGTTTATCAGGGACTAGCGGGAGAAATGAGCAGTTCTTC. Translation: CASSLSGTSGRNEQFF. V gene TRBV28 combines with J gene TRBJ2-1; 14 nucleotides match TRBD2. This CDR3 comprises 16 residues. Germline V CDR1 and CDR2: MDHEN, SYDVKM. V lost 1 base to trimming and J lost 7 bases; unmatched junction nucleotides: 3.

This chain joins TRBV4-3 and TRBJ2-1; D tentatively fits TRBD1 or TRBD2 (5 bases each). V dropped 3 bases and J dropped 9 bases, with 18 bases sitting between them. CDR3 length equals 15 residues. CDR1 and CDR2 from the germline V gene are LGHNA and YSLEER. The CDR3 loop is CASSQARVIGGEQFF. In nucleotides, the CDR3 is TGCGCCAGCAGCCAGGCCAGAGTCATTGGGGGTGAGCAGTTCTTC.